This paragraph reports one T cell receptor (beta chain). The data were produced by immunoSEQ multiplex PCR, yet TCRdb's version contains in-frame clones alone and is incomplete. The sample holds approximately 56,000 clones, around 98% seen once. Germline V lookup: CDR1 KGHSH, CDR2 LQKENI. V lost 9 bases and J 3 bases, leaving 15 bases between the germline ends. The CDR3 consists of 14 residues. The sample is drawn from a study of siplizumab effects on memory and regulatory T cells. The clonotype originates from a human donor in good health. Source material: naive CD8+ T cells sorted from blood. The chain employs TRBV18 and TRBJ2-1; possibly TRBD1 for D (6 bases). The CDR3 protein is CASEQGGLYNEQFF. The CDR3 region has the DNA TGTGCCAGTGAACAGGGCGGACTCTACAATGAGCAGTTCTTC.